This entry lists 14 T cell receptor beta chains sequenced from one sample in a study of blood T cell repertoires in COVID-19. The assay was immunoSEQ multiplex PCR, and TCRdb's table has in-frame clones only and misses some. The sample has about 290,000 clones, roughly 80% seen once. Material: peripheral blood. These receptors originate from a woman in her forties or fifties with active or convalescent COVID-19.

V usage is TRBV27 and J usage is TRBJ2-2; 9 bases are shared with TRBD2. Germline trimming cut 6 bases from V and 4 bases from J; bases unmatched to any gene: 12. Germline CDR1 and CDR2: MNHEY and SMNVEV (reference sequence). This CDR3 is built from 17 residues. CDR3 residues: CASRPGLARRGTGELFF. The CDR3 DNA is TGTGCCAGCAGACCTGGACTAGCGCGCCGGGGCACCGGGGAGCTGTTTTTT.

The rearrangement uses TRBV5-1 and TRBJ2-2; 8 bases agree with TRBD2. Germline values: CDR1 SGHRS, CDR2 YFSETQ. This CDR3 has 13 residues. V trimming: 4 bases; J trimming: 6 bases; junction bases outside the gene matches: 2. The CDR3 nucleotides are TGCGCCAGCAGCCGGACTAGCCCCGGGGAGCTGTTTTTT. As protein: CASSRTSPGELFF.

J is TRBJ2-7 and V is TRBV5-1, with D maybe TRBD2 (6 bases). The CDR3 is made up of 16 amino acids. V lost 0 bases, J lost 5 bases, and 18 bases lay in between. Germline CDR1 reads SGHRS; CDR2 reads YFSETQ. The CDR3 DNA is TGCGCCAGCAGCTTGGGGTCTGGCGGGTCGGGGGACGAGCAGTACTTC. Encoded protein: CASSLGSGGSGDEQYF.

This clone was recorded once. The V gene is TRBV27, the J gene TRBJ1-1; 7 bases fit TRBD1. The CDR3 sequence is 15 residues long. CDR1 and CDR2 (germline): MNHEY, SMNVEV (reference sequence). V dropped 5 bases and J dropped 2; count of bases not matched to a gene: 8. CDR3 DNA sequence: TGTGCCAGCAGTCCACTAGGGGGCGTAAACACTGAAGCTTTCTTT. Translated: CASSPLGGVNTEAFF.

The chain couples TRBV10-2 to TRBJ2-2; maybe TRBD2 (6 bases). Germline CDR1 is WSHSY and CDR2 is SAAADI. The V end was cut by 2 bases, the J end by 7 bases, with 20 bases between. This CDR3 contains 17 residues. This CDR3 reads CASSEPRGYLDGGELFF. The CDR3 DNA reads TGCGCCAGCAGTGAGCCCCGGGGGTATTTAGATGGCGGGGAGCTGTTTTTT.

This chain joins TRBV28 and TRBJ1-3; D not resolved. Germline CDR1 reads MDHEN; CDR2 reads SYDVKM. V lost 3 bases to trimming and J lost 0 bases, with 6 bases between them. CDR3 length equals 14 residues. The CDR3 sequence is CASSFPTSGNTIYF. CDR3 bases: TGTGCCAGCAGTTTCCCTACCTCTGGAAACACCATATATTTT.

V and J are TRBV18 and TRBJ1-3; D is perhaps TRBD1 (5 bases). CDR3 length: 18 amino acids. Deletions cut 5 bases from V and 0 bases from J, with 20 bases between. CDR1 and CDR2 from the germline V gene are KGHSH and LQKENI. CDR3 residues: CASSNTFGGLSSGNTIYF. The DNA for the CDR3 is TGTGCCAGCTCAAATACATTCGGGGGATTGAGCTCTGGAAACACCATATATTTT.

CDR3 nucleotides: TGTGCCAGCAGCCTGATGGCCTCCTCCACAGGCACAGATACGCAGTATTTT. This encodes CASSLMASSTGTDTQYF. The gene calls are TRBV5-5 and TRBJ2-3; D is unclear. There are 17 residues in the CDR3. CDR1 SGHKS and CDR2 YYEKEE come from the germline V gene (reference sequence). The V and J ends lost 4 bases and 1 base respectively, with 19 bases between them.

This chain joins TRBV5-5 and TRBJ2-7; tentative D call: TRBD1 (5 bases). V lost 4 bases, J lost 3 bases, and 8 bases lay in between. Germline V gives CDR1 SGHKS, CDR2 YYEKEE (reference sequence). The CDR3 is made up of 12 amino acids. Here the CDR3 reads CASSADSYEQYF. The CDR3 nucleotides read TGTGCCAGCAGCGCAGACAGCTACGAGCAGTACTTC.

The chain uses TRBV5-1 and TRBJ1-3, with D perhaps matching TRBD1 (5 bases). CDR1 SGHRS and CDR2 YFSETQ come from the germline V gene. Trimming took off 0 bases at V and 8 bases at J, with 18 bases between the two ends. This CDR3 comprises 16 residues. CDR3 coding DNA: TGCGCCAGCAGCTTGGCCCCGGGGTTTGGAGGGGACACCATATATTTT. Translated: CASSLAPGFGGDTIYF.

The chain has TRBV6-2 or TRBV6-3 and TRBJ2-7; no reliable D call. The V gene's germline CDR1 is MNHEY and CDR2 SVGEGT. Deletions cut 4 bases from V and 2 bases from J, with 9 bases between. The CDR3 covers 13 residues. The CDR3 DNA reads as TGTGCCAGCAGTTTGAACAGAGCCTACGAGCAGTACTTC. It codes for CASSLNRAYEQYF.

This clone has just a few counts. The same CDR3 is also encoded by other DNA sequences in this sample. V and J are TRBV19 and TRBJ2-4, with D possibly TRBD1 on 6 matching bases. Germline V gene sequence: CDR1 LNHDA, CDR2 SQIVND (reference sequence). The CDR3 covers 14 residues. Trimming left V 4 bases short and J 4 bases short, with 11 bases between. The CDR3, as DNA: TGTGCCAGTAGTAACCCAGGGGAGAAAAACATTCAGTACTTC. Encoded protein: CASSNPGEKNIQYF.

V usage is TRBV2 and J usage is TRBJ2-1; 8 nucleotides align to TRBD2. CDR1 and CDR2 (germline): SNHLY, FYNNEI. V lost 10 bases to trimming and J lost 6 bases; unmatched junction nucleotides: 14. The CDR3 has 15 residues. The CDR3 sequence: CATWGRTSLSNEQFF. Here the CDR3 DNA reads TGTGCCACATGGGGGAGGACTAGCCTCAGCAATGAGCAGTTCTTC.

This chain joins TRBV4-1 and TRBJ1-2, with a weak D call TRBD1 (5 bases). The V end was cut by 0 bases, the J end by 4 bases, with 21 bases between. This CDR3 region has 18 residues. Germline-derived CDR1 and CDR2 are MGHRA and YSYEKL. The CDR3 DNA reads TGCGCCAGCAGCCAAGATACAGACGTTGGTGGGACTATCTATGGCTACACCTTC. Its protein is CASSQDTDVGGTIYGYTF.